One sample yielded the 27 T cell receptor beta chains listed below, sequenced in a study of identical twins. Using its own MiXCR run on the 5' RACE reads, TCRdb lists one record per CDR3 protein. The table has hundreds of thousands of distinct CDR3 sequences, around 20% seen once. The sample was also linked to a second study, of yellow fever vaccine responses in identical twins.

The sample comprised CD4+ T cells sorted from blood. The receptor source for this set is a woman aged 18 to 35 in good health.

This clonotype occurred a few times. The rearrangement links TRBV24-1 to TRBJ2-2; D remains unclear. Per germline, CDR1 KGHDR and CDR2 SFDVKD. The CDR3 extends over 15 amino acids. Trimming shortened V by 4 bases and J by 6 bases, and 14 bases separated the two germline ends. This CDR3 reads CATSDRIAGAGELFF. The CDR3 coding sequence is TGTGCCACCAGTGACCGAATCGCCGGTGCCGGGGAGCTGTTTTTT.

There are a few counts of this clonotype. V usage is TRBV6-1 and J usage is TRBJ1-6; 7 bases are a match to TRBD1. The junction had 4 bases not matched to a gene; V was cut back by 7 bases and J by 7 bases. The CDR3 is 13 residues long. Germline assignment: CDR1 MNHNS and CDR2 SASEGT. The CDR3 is CASTDRANSPLHF. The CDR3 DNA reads TGTGCCAGCACCGACAGGGCAAATTCACCCCTCCACTTT.

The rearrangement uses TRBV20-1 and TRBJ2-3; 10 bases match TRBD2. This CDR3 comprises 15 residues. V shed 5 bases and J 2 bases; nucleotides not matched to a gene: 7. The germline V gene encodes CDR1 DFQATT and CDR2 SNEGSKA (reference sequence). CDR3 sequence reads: CSASRLAGLTDTQYF. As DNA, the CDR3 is TGCAGTGCTTCTCGACTAGCGGGTCTCACAGATACGCAGTATTTT.

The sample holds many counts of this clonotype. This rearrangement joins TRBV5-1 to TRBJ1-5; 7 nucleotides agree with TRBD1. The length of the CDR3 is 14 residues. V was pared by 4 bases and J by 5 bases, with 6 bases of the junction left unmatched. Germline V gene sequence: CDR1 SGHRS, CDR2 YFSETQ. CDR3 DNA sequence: TGCGCCAGCAGCCCGACCGGGACAGATCAGCCCCAGCATTTT. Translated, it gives CASSPTGTDQPQHF.

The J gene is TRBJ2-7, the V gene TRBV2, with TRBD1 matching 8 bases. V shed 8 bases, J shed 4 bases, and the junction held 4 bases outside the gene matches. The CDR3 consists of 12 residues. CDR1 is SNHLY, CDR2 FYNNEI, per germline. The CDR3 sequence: CASGQGAYEQYF. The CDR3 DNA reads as TGTGCCAGCGGACAGGGTGCATACGAGCAGTACTTC.

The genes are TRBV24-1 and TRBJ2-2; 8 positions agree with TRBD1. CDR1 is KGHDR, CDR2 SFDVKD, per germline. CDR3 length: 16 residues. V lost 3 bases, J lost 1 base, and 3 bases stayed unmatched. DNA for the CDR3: TGTGCCACCAGTGATCCGGGACAGGTGAACACCGGGGAGCTGTTTTTT. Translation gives CATSDPGQVNTGELFF.

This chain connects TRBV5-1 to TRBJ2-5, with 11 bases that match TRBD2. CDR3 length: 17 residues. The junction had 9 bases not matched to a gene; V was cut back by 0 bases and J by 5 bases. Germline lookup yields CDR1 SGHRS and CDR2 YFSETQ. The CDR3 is CASSLALAGGSVETQYF. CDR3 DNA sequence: TGCGCCAGCAGCTTGGCGTTAGCGGGGGGGTCCGTCGAGACCCAGTACTTC.

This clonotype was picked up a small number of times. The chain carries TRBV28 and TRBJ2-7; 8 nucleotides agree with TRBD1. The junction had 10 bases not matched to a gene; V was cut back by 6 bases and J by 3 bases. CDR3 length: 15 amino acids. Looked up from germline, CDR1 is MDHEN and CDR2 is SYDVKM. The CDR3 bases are TGTGCCAGCAGCGGACAGGGAGGTGACTACTACGAGCAGTACGTC. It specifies CASSGQGGDYYEQYV.

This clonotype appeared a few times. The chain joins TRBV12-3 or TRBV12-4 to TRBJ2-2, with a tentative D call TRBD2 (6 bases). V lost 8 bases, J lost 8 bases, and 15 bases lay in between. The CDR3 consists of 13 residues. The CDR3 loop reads CASGLARGGELFF. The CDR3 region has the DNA TGTGCCAGCGGCCTAGCCCGGGGGGGGGAGCTGTTTTTT.

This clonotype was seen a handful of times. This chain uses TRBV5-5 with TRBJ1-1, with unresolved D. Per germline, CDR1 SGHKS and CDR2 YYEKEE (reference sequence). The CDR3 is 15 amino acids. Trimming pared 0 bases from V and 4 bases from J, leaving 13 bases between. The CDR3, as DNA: TGTGCCAGCAGCTTGGAACGGGAACGGGGCACTGAAGCTTTCTTT. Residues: CASSLERERGTEAFF.

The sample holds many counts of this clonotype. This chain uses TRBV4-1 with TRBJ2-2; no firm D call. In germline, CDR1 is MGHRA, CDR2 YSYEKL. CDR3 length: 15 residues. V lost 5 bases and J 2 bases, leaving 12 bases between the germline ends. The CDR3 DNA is TGCGCCAGCAGCGCACAGATTGGAAACACCGGGGAGCTGTTTTTT. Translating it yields CASSAQIGNTGELFF.

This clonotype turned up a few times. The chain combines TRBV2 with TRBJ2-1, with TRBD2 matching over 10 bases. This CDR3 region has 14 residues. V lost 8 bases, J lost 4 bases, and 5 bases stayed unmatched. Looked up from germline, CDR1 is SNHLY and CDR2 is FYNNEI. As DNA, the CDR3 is TGTGCCAGCGGGACTAGCGCTACGTACAATGAGCAGTTCTTC. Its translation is CASGTSATYNEQFF.

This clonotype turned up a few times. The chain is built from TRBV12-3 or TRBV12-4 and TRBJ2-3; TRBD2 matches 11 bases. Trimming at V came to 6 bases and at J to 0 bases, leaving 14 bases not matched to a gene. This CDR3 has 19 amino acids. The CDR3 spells CASSTTPGLAVESTDTQYF. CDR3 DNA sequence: TGTGCCAGCAGCACTACGCCGGGACTAGCGGTAGAAAGCACAGATACGCAGTATTTT.

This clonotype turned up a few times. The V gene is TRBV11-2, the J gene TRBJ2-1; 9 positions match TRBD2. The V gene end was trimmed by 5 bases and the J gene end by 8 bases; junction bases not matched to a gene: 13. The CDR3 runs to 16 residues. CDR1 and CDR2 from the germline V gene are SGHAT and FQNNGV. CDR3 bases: TGTGCCAGCAGCCCCATATTAGCGGGGGAGGGGTATGAGCAGTTCTTC. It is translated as CASSPILAGEGYEQFF.

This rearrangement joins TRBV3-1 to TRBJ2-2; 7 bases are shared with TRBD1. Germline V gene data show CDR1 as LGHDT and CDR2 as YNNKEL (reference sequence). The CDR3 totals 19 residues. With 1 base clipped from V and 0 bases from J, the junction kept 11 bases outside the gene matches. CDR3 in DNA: TGTGCCAGCAGCCAAGTTTACACCGGGACAGCTTCGAACACCGGGGAGCTGTTTTTT. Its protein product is CASSQVYTGTASNTGELFF.

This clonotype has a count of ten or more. CDR3 residues: CASSQDFINGAGYGYTF. CDR3 sequence (DNA): TGTGCCAGCAGCCAAGATTTCATAAACGGGGCGGGCTATGGCTACACCTTC. V gene TRBV4-2 combines with J gene TRBJ1-2, with D possibly TRBD1 on 5 matching bases. V gave up 0 bases and J gave up 4 bases, with 18 bases separating them. This CDR3 comprises 17 residues. The germline CDR1 and CDR2 sequences are LGHNA and YNFKEQ.

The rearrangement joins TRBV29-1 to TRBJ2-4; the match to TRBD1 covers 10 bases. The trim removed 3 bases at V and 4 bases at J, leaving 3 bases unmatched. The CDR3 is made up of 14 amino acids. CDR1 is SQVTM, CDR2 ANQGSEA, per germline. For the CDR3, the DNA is TGCAGCGTTGATCCGGGACAGGGGAAAAACATTCAGTACTTC. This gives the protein CSVDPGQGKNIQYF.

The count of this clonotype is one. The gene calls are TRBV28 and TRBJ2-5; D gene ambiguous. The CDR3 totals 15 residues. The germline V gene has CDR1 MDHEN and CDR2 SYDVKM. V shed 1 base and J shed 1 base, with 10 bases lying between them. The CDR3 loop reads CASSLYGGFQETQYF. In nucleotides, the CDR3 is TGTGCCAGCAGTTTATACGGCGGATTCCAAGAGACCCAGTACTTC.

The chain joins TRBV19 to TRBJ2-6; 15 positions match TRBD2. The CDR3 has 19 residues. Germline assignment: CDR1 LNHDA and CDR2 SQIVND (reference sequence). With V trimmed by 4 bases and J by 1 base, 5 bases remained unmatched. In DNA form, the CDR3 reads TGTGCCAGTAGTAAAGGACTAGCGGGAGGGCCTTCTGGGGCCAACGTCCTGACTTTC. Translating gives CASSKGLAGGPSGANVLTF.

CDR3 bases: TGTGCCTCGGGGGGCCTAGGCCCAGACAATGAGCAGTTCTTC. Translating gives CASGGLGPDNEQFF. This chain connects TRBV10-3 to TRBJ2-1; D perhaps matches TRBD2 (7 bases). The CDR3 length is 14 residues. From germline, CDR1 is ENHRY and CDR2 SYGVKD. V was shortened by 11 bases and J by 5 bases, with 19 bases between the two germline ends.

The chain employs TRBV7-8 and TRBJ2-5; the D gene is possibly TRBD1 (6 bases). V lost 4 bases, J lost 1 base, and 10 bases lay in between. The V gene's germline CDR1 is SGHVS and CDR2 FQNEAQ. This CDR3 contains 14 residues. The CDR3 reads CASSSRTVQETQYF. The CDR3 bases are TGTGCCAGCAGCTCCCGGACAGTCCAAGAGACCCAGTACTTC.

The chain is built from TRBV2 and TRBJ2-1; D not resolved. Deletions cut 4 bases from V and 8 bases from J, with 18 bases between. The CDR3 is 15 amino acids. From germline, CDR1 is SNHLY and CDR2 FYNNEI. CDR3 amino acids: CASSVNGAAIDEQFF. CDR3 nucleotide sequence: TGTGCCAGCAGTGTAAACGGAGCCGCCATCGATGAGCAGTTCTTC. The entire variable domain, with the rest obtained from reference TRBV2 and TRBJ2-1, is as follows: EPEVTQTPSHQVTQMGQEVILRCVPISNHLYFYWYRQILGQKVEFLVSFYNNEISEKSEIFDDQFSVERPDGSNFTLKIRSTKLEDSAMYFCASSVNGAAIDEQFFGPGTRLTVL.

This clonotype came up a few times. The CDR3: CASSQEGGPTPETQYF. In DNA, the CDR3 is TGCGCCAGCAGCCAAGAGGGAGGACCGACCCCCGAGACCCAGTACTTC. The chain uses TRBV4-1 and TRBJ2-5; D perhaps matches TRBD2 (6 bases). V shed 0 bases and J shed 5 bases, with 16 bases lying between them. The CDR3 is made up of 16 amino acids. CDR1 is MGHRA, CDR2 YSYEKL, per germline.

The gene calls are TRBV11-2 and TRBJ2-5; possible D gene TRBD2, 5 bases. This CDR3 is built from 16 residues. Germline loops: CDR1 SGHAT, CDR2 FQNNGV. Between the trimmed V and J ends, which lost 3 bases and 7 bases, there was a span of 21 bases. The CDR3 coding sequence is TGTGCCAGCAGCTTTGTTCGGACTCCGAAAAGCGGGACCCAGTACTTC. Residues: CASSFVRTPKSGTQYF.

In DNA, the CDR3 is TGTGCCACCAGCAGAGGAAATACGGGGGGAGATACGCAGTATTTT. This translates into CATSRGNTGGDTQYF. The rearrangement links TRBV15 to TRBJ2-3, with TRBD2 matching over 7 bases. V lost 1 base to trimming and J lost 5 bases; unmatched junction nucleotides: 6. There are 15 residues in the CDR3. Germline CDR1 LNHNV, CDR2 YYDKDF (reference sequence). Full variable domain (rest looked up from reference TRBV15 and TRBJ2-3): DAMVIQNPRYQVTQFGKPVTLSCSQTLNHNVMYWYQQKSSQAPKLLFHYYDKDFNNEADTPDNFQSRRPNTSFCFLDIRSPGLGDTAMYLCATSRGNTGGDTQYFGPGTRLTVL.

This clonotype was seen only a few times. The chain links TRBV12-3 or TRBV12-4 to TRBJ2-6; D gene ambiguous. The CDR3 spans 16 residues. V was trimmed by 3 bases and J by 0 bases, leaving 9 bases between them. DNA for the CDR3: TGTGCCAGCAGTTTCGACGCTAACTCTGGGGCCAACGTCCTGACTTTC. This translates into CASSFDANSGANVLTF.

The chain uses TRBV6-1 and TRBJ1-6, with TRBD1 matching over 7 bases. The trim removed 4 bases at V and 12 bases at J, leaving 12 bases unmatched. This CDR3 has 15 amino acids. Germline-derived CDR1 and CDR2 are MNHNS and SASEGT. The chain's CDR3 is CASSGPGQSFGPLHF. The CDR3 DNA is TGTGCCAGCAGTGGACCGGGACAGTCCTTTGGACCCCTCCACTTT.